One sample yielded the 29 T cell receptor beta chains listed below, sequenced in a study of OX40 agonist ivuxolimab in advanced cancers. Some clones are missing from TCRdb's copy, which holds only in-frame ones; the method was immunoSEQ multiplex PCR. The sample yields over 55,000 clones, around 80% seen once. Sequencing used CD4+ or CD8+ T cells sorted from blood, obtained in a trial of the OX40 agonist ivuxolimab. The receptors stem from an adult with an advanced solid tumor such as melanoma, head and neck, liver or kidney cancer.

In this sample, this clone turned up once. The rearrangement joins TRBV9 to TRBJ2-3; D gene uncertain. This CDR3 has 16 amino acids. Trimming took 4 bases from V and 1 from J, leaving 16 bases between them. The germline gives CDR1 SGDLS, CDR2 YYNGEE. CDR3 sequence: CASSPPRSSGTDTQYF. The CDR3 nucleotides are TGTGCCAGCAGCCCCCCCCGTAGCAGCGGCACAGATACGCAGTATTTT.

The CDR3 protein is CASSRGTVHYGYTF. CDR3 coding DNA: TGTGCCAGCAGTCGGGGGACGGTACACTATGGCTACACCTTC. The V gene is TRBV9, the J gene TRBJ1-2; perhaps TRBD1 as D (5 bases). This CDR3 region has 14 residues. Germline V gene sequence: CDR1 SGDLS, CDR2 YYNGEE. Trimming shortened V by 5 bases and J by 3 bases, and 14 bases separated the two germline ends.

This clone was seen only a few times. This chain joins TRBV11-3 and TRBJ2-7; D perhaps matches TRBD2 (6 bases). Germline CDR1 SGHNT, CDR2 YENEEA. The CDR3 sequence is 13 residues long. The V gene lost 4 bases and the J gene lost 6 bases, with 13 bases spanning the gap. The DNA for the CDR3 is TGTGCCAGCAGCTCCGGGGGTTTAGGCGAGCAGTACTTC. This codes for CASSSGGLGEQYF.

This chain connects TRBV19 to TRBJ2-3; 9 bases align to TRBD1. The CDR3 runs 16 residues. Germline V gene data show CDR1 as LNHDA and CDR2 as SQIVND (reference sequence). V gave up 9 bases and J gave up 8 bases; unmatched junction bases: 18. The CDR3 nucleotides read TGTGCCAGCGAAACATTCCCCGGGACAGGGTATAGTACGCAGTATTTT. Its translation: CASETFPGTGYSTQYF.

J is TRBJ2-1 and V is TRBV15, with TRBD2 as a possible D gene (6 bases). The germline V and J ends were trimmed by 0 bases and 3 bases, with 9 bases remaining between them. In germline, CDR1 is LNHNV, CDR2 YYDKDF (reference sequence). The CDR3 is made up of 15 amino acids. CDR3 in DNA: TGTGCCACCAGCAGAGATCGGGGGTTCTACAATGAGCAGTTCTTC. The encoded protein is CATSRDRGFYNEQFF.

This chain links TRBV25-1 with TRBJ2-1; TRBD2 matches 10 bases. This CDR3 comprises 15 residues. CDR1 and CDR2 from the germline V gene are MGHDK and SYGVNS. Trimming at V came to 8 bases and at J to 3 bases, leaving 7 bases not matched to a gene. In nucleotides, the CDR3 is TGTGCCAGCTGCCCTAGCGGGGGCCACTACAATGAGCAGTTCTTC. Encoded protein: CASCPSGGHYNEQFF.

The chain carries TRBV11-2 and TRBJ1-6, with D hard to call. CDR1 is SGHAT, CDR2 FQNNGV, per germline. This CDR3 region has 12 residues. The V end was cut by 1 base, the J end by 12 bases, with 7 bases between. The CDR3 DNA follows: TGTGCCAGCAGCTTAGTCGTTGGACCCCTCCACTTT. Its translation is CASSLVVGPLHF. Combining the CDR3 with reference TRBV11-2 and TRBJ1-6 gives the whole variable domain EAGVAQSPRYKIIEKRQSVAFWCNPISGHATLYWYQQILGQGPKLLIQFQNNGVVDDSQLPKDRFSAERLKGVDSTLKIQPAKLEDSAVYLCASSLVVGPLHFGNGTRLTVT.

This chain uses TRBV7-2 with TRBJ1-3; no definite D call. In germline, CDR1 is SGHTA, CDR2 FQGNSA. Trimming left V 2 bases short and J 2 bases short, with 4 bases between. This CDR3 contains 13 residues. For the CDR3, the DNA is TGTGCCAGCAGCTTATCGGCTGGAAACACCATATATTTT. The encoded protein is CASSLSAGNTIYF.

V and J are TRBV9 and TRBJ2-5; either TRBD1 or TRBD2 may fit D (5 bases each). Germline CDR1 SGDLS, CDR2 YYNGEE. The V and J ends lost 0 bases and 5 bases respectively, with 14 bases between them. The CDR3 has 15 residues. DNA for the CDR3: TGTGCCAGCAGCGTAGCTAAGGGGTCGGGGGAGACCCAGTACTTC. The encoded protein is CASSVAKGSGETQYF.

The J gene is TRBJ2-2, the V gene TRBV7-3; D is unclear. The V end was cut by 1 base, the J end by 0 bases, with 6 bases between. Germline V gene sequence: CDR1 SGHTA, CDR2 FQGTGA. There are 15 residues in the CDR3. The CDR3 loop is CASSLIGSNTGELFF. DNA for the CDR3: TGTGCCAGCAGCTTAATAGGGTCGAACACCGGGGAGCTGTTTTTT.

The chain joins TRBV7-9 to TRBJ2-1; the D is unclear. From germline, CDR1 is SEHNR and CDR2 FQNEAQ (reference sequence). The V and J ends lost 4 bases and 0 bases respectively, with 10 bases between them. The CDR3 length is 15 residues. CDR3 protein: CASSWGRSSYNEQFF. DNA of the CDR3: TGTGCCAGCAGCTGGGGTAGGAGCTCCTACAATGAGCAGTTCTTC.

The gene calls are TRBV11-1 and TRBJ1-2; the D is unclear. Trimming stripped 4 bases from V and 5 bases from J, with 8 bases between. The germline CDR1 and CDR2 sequences are SGHAT and FQDESV (reference sequence). CDR3 length equals 12 residues. CDR3 DNA: TGTGCCAGCAGCTCAGGCCCTTATGGCTACACCTTC. Translating gives CASSSGPYGYTF.

The V gene is TRBV5-1, the J gene TRBJ1-1, with D possibly TRBD1 on 5 matching bases. The CDR3 sequence is 15 residues long. The V end was cut by 0 bases, the J end by 5 bases, with 14 bases between. Germline V gene sequence: CDR1 SGHRS, CDR2 YFSETQ. The CDR3 nucleotides read TGCGCCAGCAGCTTGGAGTTGGGGGTGCCTACTGAAGCTTTCTTT. It encodes CASSLELGVPTEAFF. Looking up the rest from reference TRBV5-1 and TRBJ1-1 gives the full variable domain: KAGVTQTPRYLIKTRGQQVTLSCSPISGHRSVSWYQQTPGQGLQFLFEYFSETQRNKGNFPGRFSGRQFSNSRSEMNVSTLELGDSALYLCASSLELGVPTEAFFGQGTRLTVV.

The gene calls are TRBV6-4 and TRBJ2-1, with a possible D match to TRBD2 (6 bases). Germline CDR1 MRHNA, CDR2 SNTAGT. With 5 bases removed from V and 5 bases from J, the gap between germline ends came to 13 bases. CDR3 length: 14 amino acids. The CDR3 region has the DNA TGTGCCAGCAGTCCCTCGACTAGGAACAATGAGCAGTTCTTC. Translating it yields CASSPSTRNNEQFF.

V gene TRBV7-2 combines with J gene TRBJ2-7; the D is unclear. The CDR3 has 14 amino acids. Germline CDR1 is SGHTA and CDR2 is FQGNSA. V was clipped by 2 bases and J by 5 bases, with 13 bases between them. The CDR3 DNA is TGTGCCAGCAGCTTAACACGGTCTACCCACGAGCAGTACTTC. It codes for CASSLTRSTHEQYF.

This clone has just a few counts. The chain carries TRBV7-9 and TRBJ2-7; D unresolved. This CDR3 comprises 15 residues. Trimming left V 0 bases short and J 3 bases short, with 12 bases between. Germline CDR1 SEHNR, CDR2 FQNEAQ (reference sequence). Here the CDR3 reads CASSLAQSVFYEQYF. The CDR3 DNA reads TGTGCCAGCAGCTTAGCACAGAGTGTTTTCTACGAGCAGTACTTC. Combining the CDR3 with reference TRBV7-9 and TRBJ2-7 gives the whole variable domain DTGVSQNPRHKITKRGQNVTFRCDPISEHNRLYWYRQTLGQGPEFLTYFQNEAQLEKSRLLSDRFSAERPKGSFSTLEIQRTEQGDSAMYLCASSLAQSVFYEQYFGPGTRLTVT.

This clone appeared a few times. This rearrangement joins TRBV13 to TRBJ2-7; 11 nucleotides align to TRBD2. CDR1 PRHDT and CDR2 FYEKMQ come from the germline V gene (reference sequence). J was trimmed by 6 bases and V by 8 bases; bases with no gene match: 6. The CDR3 has 13 residues. CDR3 in amino acids: CASGLAGEGEQYF. In nucleotides, the CDR3 is TGTGCCAGCGGACTAGCGGGCGAAGGCGAGCAGTACTTC. The entire variable domain, with the rest obtained from reference TRBV13 and TRBJ2-7, is as follows: AAGVIQSPRHLIKEKRETATLKCYPIPRHDTVYWYQQGPGQDPQFLISFYEKMQSDKGSIPDRFSAQQFSDYHSELNMSSLELGDSALYFCASGLAGEGEQYFGPGTRLTVT.

The chain couples TRBV2 to TRBJ2-1, with D perhaps matching TRBD2 (5 bases). This CDR3 is 12 amino acids long. V lost 6 bases, J lost 8 bases, and 11 bases lay in between. Germline loops: CDR1 SNHLY, CDR2 FYNNEI. In nucleotides, the CDR3 is TGTGCCAGCAGGGGAGAGGATTATGAGCAGTTCTTC. It encodes CASRGEDYEQFF.

CDR3 DNA: TGCGCCAGCACACGGGGAAACCCAGGGACAGATACGCAGTATTTT. Amino acid sequence: CASTRGNPGTDTQYF. The V and J genes are TRBV5-1 and TRBJ2-3; D may be TRBD1 or TRBD2 (5 bases each). The CDR3 loop spans 15 amino acids. Germline V gene data show CDR1 as SGHRS and CDR2 as YFSETQ. V gave up 6 bases and J gave up 3 bases, with 17 bases separating them.

The chain links TRBV19 to TRBJ2-1; maybe TRBD1 (5 bases). CDR1 is LNHDA, CDR2 SQIVND, per germline (reference sequence). The CDR3 sequence is 14 residues long. V was pared by 5 bases and J by 9 bases, with 17 bases between. CDR3 amino acids: CASSLGHGVLEQFF. CDR3 sequence (DNA): TGTGCCAGTAGTCTCGGACACGGTGTGCTTGAGCAGTTCTTC.

The rearrangement links TRBV7-9 to TRBJ1-2; unclear D gene. V lost 4 bases and J lost 2, with 11 bases in between. Germline values: CDR1 SEHNR, CDR2 FQNEAQ (reference sequence). CDR3 length: 14 amino acids. CDR3 residues: CASSSAAGNYGYTF. The CDR3 DNA sequence: TGTGCCAGCAGCTCAGCGGCGGGGAACTATGGCTACACCTTC. Full variable domain (rest looked up from reference TRBV7-9 and TRBJ1-2): DTGVSQNPRHKITKRGQNVTFRCDPISEHNRLYWYRQTLGQGPEFLTYFQNEAQLEKSRLLSDRFSAERPKGSFSTLEIQRTEQGDSAMYLCASSSAAGNYGYTFGSGTRLTVV.

J is TRBJ2-2 and V is TRBV10-1; the match to TRBD2 covers 10 bases. V shed 3 bases, J shed 3 bases, and the junction held 4 bases outside the gene matches. CDR3 length: 16 amino acids. The germline gives CDR1 WNHNN, CDR2 SYGVQD (reference sequence). CDR3 in amino acids: CASSELAGGYTGELFF. The CDR3 coding sequence is TGCGCCAGCAGTGAATTAGCGGGGGGCTACACCGGGGAGCTGTTTTTT.

This clone is a singleton in its sample. CDR3 amino acids: CASGFGQGSWGYTF. CDR3 bases: TGTGCCAGCGGGTTTGGACAGGGCTCGTGGGGCTACACCTTC. V gene TRBV25-1 combines with J gene TRBJ1-2, with TRBD1 identical over 8 bases. With V trimmed by 8 bases and J by 8 bases, 13 bases remained unmatched. This CDR3 is built from 14 residues. The V gene's germline CDR1 is MGHDK and CDR2 SYGVNS.

This sequence joins TRBV5-1 and TRBJ2-2, with 9 bases identical to TRBD2. V dropped 2 bases and J dropped 3; count of bases not matched to a gene: 2. The germline CDR1 and CDR2 sequences are SGHRS and YFSETQ. CDR3 size: 15 residues. Written as DNA, the CDR3 is TGCGCCAGCAGCTTAGCGGGAGGTTACACCGGGGAGCTGTTTTTT. As protein: CASSLAGGYTGELFF.

The chain recombines TRBV14 with TRBJ1-4; 8 bases fit TRBD1. The CDR3 contains 16 residues. Germline CDR1 is SGHDN and CDR2 is FVKESK. V shed 5 bases and J 8 bases; nucleotides not matched to a gene: 13. CDR3 residues: CASSNSAQGEEEKLFF. The CDR3, as DNA: TGTGCCAGCAGCAATTCAGCACAGGGGGAAGAGGAAAAACTGTTTTTT.

The chain combines TRBV11-2 with TRBJ2-1; 7 nucleotides line up with TRBD2. The germline V gene encodes CDR1 SGHAT and CDR2 FQNNGV. CDR3 length: 15 amino acids. Unmatched junction bases numbered 4, after V lost 5 bases and J lost 0 bases. The CDR3 DNA reads as TGTGCCAGCAGCCTTCTAGCGGCCTCCTACAATGAGCAGTTCTTC. Amino acid sequence: CASSLLAASYNEQFF.

The chain has TRBV18 and TRBJ1-1; D not certain. The germline V gene encodes CDR1 KGHSH and CDR2 LQKENI. The CDR3 totals 13 residues. Trimming removed 3 bases at V and 1 base at J, with 6 bases between. This CDR3 reads CASSPPGNTEAFF. CDR3 nucleotide sequence: TGTGCCAGCTCACCCCCGGGGAACACTGAAGCTTTCTTT.

The chain is built from TRBV6-5 and TRBJ1-5; 10 nucleotides match TRBD1. Unmatched junction bases numbered 3, after V lost 2 bases and J lost 5 bases. Germline-derived CDR1 and CDR2 are MNHEY and SVGAGI. The CDR3 totals 15 residues. The chain's CDR3 is CASSYGTGVHQPQHF. The CDR3, as DNA: TGTGCCAGCAGTTACGGGACAGGGGTACATCAGCCCCAGCATTTT.

V usage is TRBV5-1 and J usage is TRBJ1-5; 9 positions match TRBD1. The CDR3 runs to 15 residues. Germline loops: CDR1 SGHRS, CDR2 YFSETQ. The trim removed 4 bases at V and 2 bases at J, leaving 4 bases unmatched. In DNA form, the CDR3 reads TGCGCCAGCAGCCCGGACAGGGGTGGCAATCAGCCCCAGCATTTT. Translating gives CASSPDRGGNQPQHF.